Shown below are 11 T cell receptor beta chains from a single sample sequenced in a study of blood T cell repertoires in COVID-19. Assay: immunoSEQ multiplex PCR; the TCRdb copy retains only in-frame clones and omits some. The sample yields 130,000 to 150,000 clones, roughly 85% seen once. Sample: peripheral blood. These TCRs come from a man aged 60 to 69 with acute or convalescent COVID-19.

The CDR3 is CASSLVVGVAGAYEQFF. The CDR3 DNA is TGTGCCAGCAGCTTAGTCGTTGGAGTAGCGGGAGCATATGAGCAGTTCTTC. V gene TRBV7-9 combines with J gene TRBJ2-1; TRBD2 agrees at 9 bases. J gave up 8 bases and V 1 base, and 12 bases lay outside the gene matches. Germline CDR1 and CDR2: SEHNR and FQNEAQ (reference sequence). The CDR3 contains 17 residues.

The table lists this clone with a few counts. The chain uses TRBV7-9 and TRBJ2-3; D perhaps matches TRBD1 (10 bases). The CDR3 covers 17 residues. Germline V gene lookup returns CDR1 SEHNR and CDR2 FQNEAQ (reference sequence). The V end lost 5 bases, the J end lost 5 bases, and 23 bases lay between the germline ends. The CDR3 nucleotides read TGTGCCAGCAGCCCGCGGGGGGGACAGGGGATTGGAGATACGCAGTATTTT. Translation: CASSPRGGQGIGDTQYF.

The rearrangement joins TRBV19 to TRBJ2-2, with 11 positions matching TRBD2. The CDR3 is 18 residues long. The ends lost 5 bases at V and 3 bases at J; junction bases unmatched: 11. The germline CDR1 and CDR2 sequences are LNHDA and SQIVND (reference sequence). CDR3 sequence (DNA): TGTGCCAGTAGTGGCCTAGCGGGAGGCCGGGTCTACACCGGGGAGCTGTTTTTT. This gives the protein CASSGLAGGRVYTGELFF.

This clone was observed a single time. V usage is TRBV4-3 and J usage is TRBJ1-1; TRBD1 might be the D (5 bases). Germline V CDR1 and CDR2: LGHNA, YSLEER. V dropped 3 bases and J dropped 1 base, with 12 bases sitting between them. CDR3 length: 15 amino acids. CDR3 protein: CASSQATTGNTEAFF. CDR3 sequence (DNA): TGCGCCAGCAGCCAGGCAACCACAGGGAACACTGAAGCTTTCTTT.

This clone was detected only a few times. This chain connects TRBV4-3 to TRBJ1-1; 8 bases line up with TRBD1. The CDR3 contains 14 residues. J was trimmed by 1 base and V by 4 bases; bases with no gene match: 2. Germline V gives CDR1 LGHNA, CDR2 YSLEER. The CDR3 nucleotides are TGCGCCAGCAGCCCGACAGGGGCGAACACTGAAGCTTTCTTT. Protein product: CASSPTGANTEAFF.

The chain has TRBV4-1 and TRBJ1-3; D call uncertain. Looked up from germline, CDR1 is MGHRA and CDR2 is YSYEKL. V was clipped by 0 bases and J by 2 bases, with 14 bases between them. The CDR3 spans 17 residues. Written as DNA, the CDR3 is TGCGCCAGCAGCCAAGAACCCCCGGTCCCGGCTGGAAACACCATATATTTT. As protein: CASSQEPPVPAGNTIYF.

This chain uses TRBV2 with TRBJ1-1, with TRBD1 matching over 7 bases. The germline gives CDR1 SNHLY, CDR2 FYNNEI. The V segment lost 3 bases and the J segment 11 bases; nucleotides outside the gene matches: 15. The CDR3 totals 15 residues. In nucleotides, the CDR3 is TGTGCCAGCAGTGATCAGGGGGGCGTCACCCCCAGGGCTTTCTTT. Its protein product is CASSDQGGVTPRAFF.

This clone was recorded once. The chain joins TRBV6-2 or TRBV6-3 to TRBJ2-1; 9 bases match TRBD2. Losses at the gene ends were 5 bases for V and 9 bases for J; bases not matched to a gene: 11. Germline V gives CDR1 MNHEY, CDR2 SVGEGT. There are 15 residues in the CDR3. The CDR3 here is CASSLSLLAGSEQFF. The CDR3 DNA sequence: TGTGCCAGCAGTCTCTCTTTGCTAGCGGGAAGTGAGCAGTTCTTC.

The rearrangement uses TRBV11-2 and TRBJ1-5; D might be TRBD1 (5 bases). V lost 0 bases and J 13 bases, leaving 13 bases between the germline ends. The CDR3 runs 13 residues. The V gene's germline CDR1 is SGHAT and CDR2 FQNNGV. This CDR3 reads CASSLDTQAYQHF. As DNA, the CDR3 is TGTGCCAGCAGCTTAGATACACAGGCCTATCAGCATTTT.

The genes are TRBV5-1 and TRBJ2-1; 16 nucleotides line up with TRBD2. Trimming at V came to 3 bases and at J to 12 bases, leaving 6 bases not matched to a gene. CDR1 is SGHRS and CDR2 is YFSETQ in the germline V gene. This CDR3 is built from 15 residues. CDR3 protein: CASSSAGTSGRAQFF. The CDR3 DNA follows: TGCGCCAGCAGCTCAGCCGGGACTAGCGGGAGGGCGCAGTTCTTC.

In this sample, this clone turned up once. The chain is built from TRBV7-3 and TRBJ2-3, with a possible D match to TRBD2 (6 bases). The V gene lost 4 bases and the J gene lost 0 bases, with 8 bases spanning the gap. Germline loops: CDR1 SGHTA, CDR2 FQGTGA. This CDR3 comprises 14 residues. As DNA, the CDR3 is TGTGCCAGCAGCTCCGGGACTAGCACAGATACGCAGTATTTT. Translating gives CASSSGTSTDTQYF. Combining the CDR3 with reference TRBV7-3 and TRBJ2-3 gives the whole variable domain GAGVSQTPSNKVTEKGKYVELRCDPISGHTALYWYRQSLGQGPEFLIYFQGTGAADDSGLPNDRFFAVRPEGSVSTLKIQRTERGDSAVYLCASSSGTSTDTQYFGPGTRLTVL.